Sequencing of this TCR beta chain was carried out in a study of T cell responses to AZD1222 COVID-19 vaccine. This CDR3 region has 14 residues. CDR1 and CDR2 from the germline V gene are LNHDA and SQIVND (reference sequence). Between the trimmed V and J ends, which lost 7 bases and 5 bases, there was a span of 14 bases. The repertoire was sequenced with immunoSEQ multiplex PCR; TCRdb's copy has only in-frame clones and lacks some. This sample has more than 70,000 clones; roughly 87% occur once, and the top ten carry 1.3%. The specimen was peripheral blood, collected 28 days after the second AZD1222 dose. This TCR was sampled from an adult who received the AZD1222 COVID-19 vaccine. The rearrangement links TRBV19 to TRBJ1-4, with D possibly matching TRBD1 (6 bases). This chain's CDR3 is CASIPQGTNEKLFF. In DNA, the CDR3 is TGTGCCAGTATCCCTCAGGGGACAAATGAAAAACTGTTTTTT.